The clone carrying this TCR beta chain came up a few times. The target antigen is unknown. This record belongs to a study of T cell repertoires in ileal Crohn's disease. Time point here: neoterminal ileum biopsy at postoperative endoscopy, about 6 months after surgery. Study-wide points: Postoperative endoscopy occurred within one year, median about 6.9 months. Mucosal expansions were suggested to be mainly CD8 T cells.

Data came from immunoSEQ multiplex PCR; TCRdb stores just in-frame clones and leaves some out. The sample lists some 4,700 clones, roughly 85% occurring once. Material: ileal tissue. The origin of this receptor is an adult with Crohn's disease.

CDR3 amino acids: CASSKGPYGTEAFF. The CDR3, as DNA: TGTGCCAGCAGTAAGGGTCCCTACGGGACTGAAGCTTTCTTT. The rearrangement links TRBV6-4 to TRBJ1-1; D is ambiguous. Germline V CDR1 and CDR2: MRHNA, SNTAGT. The CDR3 spans 14 residues. V dropped 5 bases and J dropped 5 bases, with 15 bases sitting between them.